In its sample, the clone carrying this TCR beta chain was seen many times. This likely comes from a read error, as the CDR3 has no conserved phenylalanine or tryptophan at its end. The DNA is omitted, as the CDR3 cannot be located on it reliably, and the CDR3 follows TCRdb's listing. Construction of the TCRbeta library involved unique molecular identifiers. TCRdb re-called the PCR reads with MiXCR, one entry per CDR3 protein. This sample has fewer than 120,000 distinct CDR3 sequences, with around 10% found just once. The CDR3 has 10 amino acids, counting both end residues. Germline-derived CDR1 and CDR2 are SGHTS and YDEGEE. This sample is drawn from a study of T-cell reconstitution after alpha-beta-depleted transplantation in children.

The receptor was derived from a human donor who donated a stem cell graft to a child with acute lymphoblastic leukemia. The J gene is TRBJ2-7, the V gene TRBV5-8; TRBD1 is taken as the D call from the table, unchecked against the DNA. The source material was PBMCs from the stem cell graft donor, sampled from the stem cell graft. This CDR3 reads CASSPRQGSI.